This T cell receptor beta chain was captured by sequencing in a study of shared clonotypes between healthy human individuals. The study's findings and limits: In general, naive subsets displayed greater estimated richness than memory subsets did.

Each sample came from a Caucasian adult donor living in Nashville, Tennessee. Germline CDR1 reads SEHNR; CDR2 reads FQNEAQ (reference sequence). CDR3 length: 13 residues. V was shortened by 2 bases and J by 7 bases, with 6 bases between the two germline ends. Assay used: immunoSEQ multiplex PCR; TCRdb lists only in-frame clones, some missing. The repertoire includes 2 million to 2.5 million clones, approximately 96% of them detected once, and over 0.1% sits in the top ten. This clone appeared a few times. Its antigen remains unknown. Other DNA sequences in this sample translate to the same CDR3. V gene TRBV7-9 combines with J gene TRBJ1-6, with D perhaps TRBD1 (6 bases). The source of this sequence is a man between 18 and 35 years old in good health. Sequenced: naive CD4+ T cells sorted from blood. Subset indicated: CD45RA+ positively selected. For the CDR3, the DNA is TGTGCCAGCAGCTTACAGGGGAATTCACCCCTCCACTTT. Its translation is CASSLQGNSPLHF. Drawing the rest from reference TRBV7-9 and TRBJ1-6, the complete variable domain is DTGVSQNPRHKITKRGQNVTFRCDPISEHNRLYWYRQTLGQGPEFLTYFQNEAQLEKSRLLSDRFSAERPKGSFSTLEIQRTEQGDSAMYLCASSLQGNSPLHFGNGTRLTVT.